This entry lists 31 T cell receptor beta chains sequenced from one sample in a study of control samples from healthy donors and cancer patients. Method: immunoSEQ multiplex PCR; TCRdb's copy keeps in-frame clones and lacks some. The table has 150,000 to 200,000 clones, roughly 90% seen once. The specimen sequenced was blood. These receptors came from a woman between 50 and 59 years old in good health.

This clone occurred a few times. The chain recombines TRBV7-8 with TRBJ2-3; D unclear. V dropped 3 bases and J dropped 0 bases, with 13 bases sitting between them. There are 16 residues in the CDR3. Per the germline V gene, CDR1 is SGHVS and CDR2 is FQNEAQ. CDR3: CASSFLLEPSTDTQYF. Here the CDR3 DNA reads TGTGCCAGCAGCTTCCTCTTAGAACCTAGCACAGATACGCAGTATTTT.

The V call is TRBV2, the J call TRBJ2-2; 9 bases line up with TRBD2. In germline, CDR1 is SNHLY, CDR2 FYNNEI. V lost 8 bases and J lost 2; bases outside the gene matches: 9. The CDR3 length is 16 residues. DNA for the CDR3: TGTGCCAGCTCAAGAGAGGGACTAGCCAACACCGGGGAGCTGTTTTTT. It translates to CASSREGLANTGELFF.

CDR3 sequence: CASTVSGGLYNEQFF. Here the CDR3 DNA reads TGTGCCAGCACTGTTTCGGGGGGGCTCTACAATGAGCAGTTCTTC. The rearrangement joins TRBV9 to TRBJ2-1; 8 positions agree with TRBD2. J gave up 3 bases and V 6 bases, and 8 bases lay outside the gene matches. Germline-derived CDR1 and CDR2 are SGDLS and YYNGEE. There are 15 residues in the CDR3.

The chain links TRBV18 to TRBJ2-5; D is ambiguous. CDR3 size: 12 residues. V was shortened by 1 base and J by 5 bases, with 5 bases between the two germline ends. Germline V gene data show CDR1 as KGHSH and CDR2 as LQKENI. DNA of the CDR3: TGTGCCAGCTCACCACAGGGCGAGACCCAGTACTTC. It yields the protein CASSPQGETQYF. Combining the CDR3 with reference TRBV18 and TRBJ2-5 gives the whole variable domain NAGVMQNPRHLVRRRGQEARLRCSPMKGHSHVYWYRQLPEEGLKFMVYLQKENIIDESGMPKERFSAEFPKEGPSILRIQQVVRGDSAAYFCASSPQGETQYFGPGTRLLVL.

The rearrangement uses TRBV9 and TRBJ1-4; tentative D call: TRBD1 (6 bases). From germline, CDR1 is SGDLS and CDR2 YYNGEE. V was trimmed by 2 bases and J by 8 bases, leaving 13 bases between them. The CDR3 runs to 14 residues. The CDR3, as DNA: TGTGCCAGCAGCGTCTCGAACGGACAGGAAAAACTGTTTTTT. Protein product: CASSVSNGQEKLFF.

The chain has TRBV7-2 and TRBJ2-2, with D perhaps assigned TRBD1 or TRBD2 (7 bases each). The CDR3 runs to 15 residues. CDR1 and CDR2 (germline): SGHTA, FQGNSA. The ends were cut back, 1 base at V and 6 bases at J, with 12 bases in the middle. The CDR3 protein is CASSLGGGGAGELFF. For the CDR3, the DNA is TGTGCCAGCAGCTTAGGGGGAGGGGGCGCCGGGGAGCTGTTTTTT.

The CDR3 DNA reads TGTGCCAGCAGTTCCGTCGGGGCCCCCACCGGGGAGCTGTTTTTT. As protein: CASSSVGAPTGELFF. The V gene is TRBV6-5, the J gene TRBJ2-2; either TRBD1 or TRBD2 may fit D (5 bases each). Trimming took off 4 bases at V and 4 bases at J, with 13 bases between the two ends. The CDR3 has 15 amino acids. The germline V gene encodes CDR1 MNHEY and CDR2 SVGAGI.

This clone was seen just once. The CDR3 DNA follows: TGTGCCAGCAGCCCAAGACAGGCCAATTCACCCCTCCACTTT. It is translated as CASSPRQANSPLHF. V is TRBV5-5 and J is TRBJ1-6; tentatively, D is TRBD1 (6 bases). Trimming took 4 bases from V and 7 from J, leaving 12 bases between them. Germline assignment: CDR1 SGHKS and CDR2 YYEKEE (reference sequence). This CDR3 has 14 residues.

This chain joins TRBV28 and TRBJ1-3; D unclear. The V gene's germline CDR1 is MDHEN and CDR2 SYDVKM. V shed 7 bases and J shed 2 bases, with 9 bases lying between them. The CDR3 extends over 13 amino acids. Written as DNA, the CDR3 is TGTGCCAGCAACTCGGCTGCTGGAAACACCATATATTTT. Translation: CASNSAAGNTIYF.

V usage is TRBV30 and J usage is TRBJ1-2; D is ambiguous. The CDR3 runs 17 residues. Between the trimmed V and J ends, which lost 2 bases and 0 bases, there was a span of 19 bases. Germline assignment: CDR1 GTSNPN and CDR2 SVGIG (reference sequence). CDR3 DNA sequence: TGTGCCTGGAGTTCAATTGGCTTGACCCGAGCTAACTATGGCTACACCTTC. Translation: CAWSSIGLTRANYGYTF. Looking up the rest from reference TRBV30 and TRBJ1-2 gives the full variable domain: SQTIHQWPATLVQPVGSPLSLECTVEGTSNPNLYWYRQAAGRGLQLLFYSVGIGQISSEVPQNLSASRPQDRQFILSSKKLLLSDSGFYLCAWSSIGLTRANYGYTFGSGTRLTVV.

The chain has TRBV19 and TRBJ1-5, with D perhaps TRBD1 (5 bases). Deletions cut 4 bases from V and 0 bases from J, with 13 bases between. Germline-derived CDR1 and CDR2 are LNHDA and SQIVND (reference sequence). This CDR3 comprises 16 residues. CDR3 sequence reads: CASSSAGHLSNQPQHF. The CDR3 region has the DNA TGTGCCAGTAGTAGTGCCGGACACCTTAGCAATCAGCCCCAGCATTTT.

V and J are TRBV7-3 and TRBJ1-1; D may be TRBD1 (5 bases). Germline V CDR1 and CDR2: SGHTA, FQGTGA. The V end lost 2 bases, the J end lost 4 bases, and 14 bases lay between the germline ends. The CDR3 has 15 amino acids. Here the CDR3 reads CASSLGGGRATEAFF. The CDR3 coding sequence is TGTGCCAGCAGCTTAGGGGGAGGCAGGGCCACTGAAGCTTTCTTT.

This chain links TRBV4-3 with TRBJ1-6; D is uncertain. Trimming removed 0 bases at V and 7 bases at J, with 4 bases between. This CDR3 contains 13 residues. Germline-derived CDR1 and CDR2 are LGHNA and YSLEER. The CDR3 DNA is TGCGCCAGCAGCCAAGAAGCAAATTCACCCCTCCACTTT. Its translation: CASSQEANSPLHF.

The V call is TRBV2, the J call TRBJ2-5; 7 nucleotides line up with TRBD1. Germline CDR1 reads SNHLY; CDR2 reads FYNNEI. The CDR3 is 14 residues long. After removal of 11 bases from V and 0 bases from J, the junction contained 9 bases not matched to a gene. In DNA, the CDR3 is TGTGCCGCCCAACAGGGGCCGTACCAAGAGACCCAGTACTTC. As protein: CAAQQGPYQETQYF.

This chain connects TRBV5-4 to TRBJ1-3; D gene uncertain. Germline V CDR1 and CDR2: SGHNT, YYREEE (reference sequence). This CDR3 comprises 13 residues. V gave up 2 bases and J gave up 0 bases, with 3 bases separating them. CDR3 bases: TGTGCCAGCAGCTTCCGCTCTGGAAACACCATATATTTT. It translates to CASSFRSGNTIYF. The full variable domain, completed using reference TRBV5-4 and TRBJ1-3, is ETGVTQSPTHLIKTRGQQVTLRCSSQSGHNTVSWYQQALGQGPQFIFQYYREEENGRGNFPPRFSGLQFPNYSSELNVNALELDDSALYLCASSFRSGNTIYFGEGSWLTVV.

The chain uses TRBV9 and TRBJ2-5; D not resolved. The V gene lost 0 bases and the J gene lost 1 base, with 10 bases spanning the gap. This CDR3 comprises 15 residues. The germline gives CDR1 SGDLS, CDR2 YYNGEE. The CDR3 protein is CASSVAGLLQETQYF. CDR3 bases: TGTGCCAGCAGCGTAGCAGGTCTTCTCCAAGAGACCCAGTACTTC.

The chain recombines TRBV7-9 with TRBJ2-3; D is possibly TRBD1 or TRBD2 (5 bases each). V was cut by 0 bases and J by 5 bases, with 9 bases left in between. The CDR3 extends over 14 amino acids. Germline values: CDR1 SEHNR, CDR2 FQNEAQ (reference sequence). In nucleotides, the CDR3 is TGTGCCAGCAGCTTAGCAGGGGCGGGAGATACGCAGTATTTT. Translated: CASSLAGAGDTQYF.

Details on this clone: This clone may be a read error of a much larger clone one base away. V and J are TRBV28 and TRBJ2-2; D is uncertain. CDR1 MDHEN and CDR2 SYDVKM come from the germline V gene. Trimming took 3 bases from V and 6 from J, leaving 5 bases between them. There are 12 residues in the CDR3. The DNA of the CDR3 is TGTGCCAGCAGTTTGACCCCCGGGGAGCTGTTTTTT. This translates into CASSLTPGELFF.

With regard to this clone: The same CDR3 also results from other DNA sequences found in this sample. The rearrangement joins TRBV9 to TRBJ1-4; D not resolved. Germline V lookup: CDR1 SGDLS, CDR2 YYNGEE. CDR3 length: 14 residues. V lost 0 bases to trimming and J lost 0 bases, with 3 bases between them. The DNA of the CDR3 is TGTGCCAGCAGCGTAGGTCCAACTAATGAAAAACTGTTTTTT. The encoded protein is CASSVGPTNEKLFF.

The chain couples TRBV4-2 to TRBJ1-2, with TRBD1 matching over 7 bases. The CDR3 covers 17 residues. Germline assignment: CDR1 LGHNA and CDR2 YNFKEQ. The trim removed 1 base at V and 8 bases at J, leaving 16 bases unmatched. The CDR3 here is CASSQGGGGQQLAGYTF. Here the CDR3 DNA reads TGTGCCAGCAGCCAAGGGGGAGGGGGACAGCAATTGGCGGGCTACACCTTC.

The V call is TRBV5-1, the J call TRBJ2-6, with TRBD1 identical over 7 bases. In germline, CDR1 is SGHRS, CDR2 YFSETQ. The length of the CDR3 is 16 residues. J lost 0 bases, V lost 4 bases, and 4 bases had no gene match. CDR3 residues: CASSLGQPSGANVLTF. CDR3 bases: TGCGCCAGCAGCCTGGGACAGCCCTCTGGGGCCAACGTCCTGACTTTC.

The J gene is TRBJ2-2, the V gene TRBV2; 7 bases fit TRBD2. V shed 2 bases, J shed 6 bases, and the junction held 3 bases outside the gene matches. Germline V gene lookup returns CDR1 SNHLY and CDR2 FYNNEI. This CDR3 spans 14 amino acids. The CDR3 sequence is CASSEFRGAGELFF. In DNA form, the CDR3 reads TGTGCCAGCAGTGAATTCCGGGGGGCCGGGGAGCTGTTTTTT. The variable domain in full, completed from reference TRBV2 and TRBJ2-2, reads EPEVTQTPSHQVTQMGQEVILRCVPISNHLYFYWYRQILGQKVEFLVSFYNNEISEKSEIFDDQFSVERPDGSNFTLKIRSTKLEDSAMYFCASSEFRGAGELFFGEGSRLTVL.

This chain uses TRBV12-3 or TRBV12-4 with TRBJ2-7; D is uncertain. CDR3 length: 11 amino acids. The V end lost 6 bases, the J end lost 6 bases, and 9 bases lay between the germline ends. The CDR3 DNA reads TGTGCCAGCAGCCGTGGGGTCGAGCAGTACTTC. Translated, it gives CASSRGVEQYF.

V is TRBV7-2 and J is TRBJ1-6; D remains unclear. CDR1 is SGHTA and CDR2 is FQGNSA in the germline V gene. This CDR3 is 15 amino acids long. Deletions cut 5 bases from V and 8 bases from J, with 16 bases between. The CDR3 loop is CASSLDSRVDSPLHF. CDR3 sequence (DNA): TGTGCCAGCAGCCTGGATAGTCGCGTAGATTCACCCCTCCACTTT.

CDR3 DNA: TGTGCCAGCAGCCAAAGCCAGAACTATGGCTACACCTTC. Translated, it gives CASSQSQNYGYTF. The chain recombines TRBV3-1 (or the pseudogene TRBV3-2) with TRBJ1-2; D uncertain. The CDR3 has 13 residues. V lost 2 bases and J 2 bases, leaving 6 bases between the germline ends. Germline V lookup: CDR1 LGHDT, CDR2 YNNKEL (reference sequence).

Details on this clone: The sample contains more than one DNA sequence encoding this CDR3. This chain joins TRBV7-2 and TRBJ2-3, with TRBD2 matching 8 bases. The trim removed 4 bases at V and 1 base at J, leaving 1 base unmatched. CDR3 length equals 14 residues. Germline assignment: CDR1 SGHTA and CDR2 FQGNSA. The CDR3 bases are TGTGCCAGCAGCTCGGGAGGGCGCACAGATACGCAGTATTTT. Protein sequence: CASSSGGRTDTQYF.

CDR3 DNA: TGTGCCAGCAGCTTGGATAACACTGAAGCTTTCTTT. This sequence encodes CASSLDNTEAFF. V gene TRBV5-8 combines with J gene TRBJ1-1, with D uncertain. In germline, CDR1 is SGHTS, CDR2 YDEGEE. Trimming cost V 0 bases and J 2 bases, with 2 bases left between them. This CDR3 contains 12 residues.

This clone was counted once. The V and J genes are TRBV21-1 and TRBJ1-6. TRBV21-1 is labeled a pseudogene. The CDR3 covers 15 residues. The CDR3 nucleotides read TGTGCCAGCAGCATCTGGGGATCGAATAATTCACCCCTCCACTTT. Translated: CASSIWGSNNSPLHF.

The chain is built from TRBV6-5 and TRBJ2-1; 7 nucleotides align to TRBD1. The CDR3 runs to 13 residues. CDR1 is MNHEY and CDR2 is SVGAGI in the germline V gene. V shed 11 bases, J shed 2 bases, and the junction held 6 bases outside the gene matches. Here the CDR3 reads CAVTGVPYNEQFF. DNA of the CDR3: TGTGCCGTAACAGGGGTACCCTACAATGAGCAGTTCTTC.

This clone was recorded only once. V usage is TRBV7-9 and J usage is TRBJ2-3; no reliable D call. The V end was cut by 1 base, the J end by 6 bases, with 8 bases between. Germline lookup yields CDR1 SEHNR and CDR2 FQNEAQ (reference sequence). The CDR3 consists of 13 residues. CDR3 DNA: TGTGCCAGCAGCTTAGATGGGGTTGATACGCAGTATTTT. Translating gives CASSLDGVDTQYF. Full variable domain (missing parts from reference TRBV7-9 and TRBJ2-3): DTGVSQNPRHKITKRGQNVTFRCDPISEHNRLYWYRQTLGQGPEFLTYFQNEAQLEKSRLLSDRFSAERPKGSFSTLEIQRTEQGDSAMYLCASSLDGVDTQYFGPGTRLTVL.

This chain uses TRBV7-8 with TRBJ1-3, with D perhaps TRBD1 (6 bases). The CDR3 is 15 residues long. The V gene's germline CDR1 is SGHVS and CDR2 FQNEAQ. Deletions cut 5 bases from V and 4 bases from J, with 15 bases between. The DNA of the CDR3 is TGTGCCAGCAGCGCGAGGGGGGCGAACGGAAACACCATATATTTT. Translation gives CASSARGANGNTIYF.